This T cell receptor (beta chain) is from a study of blood T cell repertoires in COVID-19. Turning to the study itself: PBMCs, B-cell-depleted T cells, or T cells were the source of the cDNA or gDNA that made up the material.

The age range of participants was about 18 to 89 years, with residence in about two dozen US areas. Clinical history reported by participants formed the basis on which cohorts were assigned. Donors of Cohort 3 who recovered were those that had two negative PCRs, clearance, or symptom resolution. Measured with immunoSEQ multiplex PCR; TCRdb has only the in-frame clones, and not every one. The table shows over 300,000 clones, with 85% to 90% occurring only once. Germline lookup yields CDR1 SGHTA and CDR2 FQGNSA. This CDR3 is 14 amino acids long. V trimming: 5 bases; J trimming: 4 bases; junction bases outside the gene matches: 3.

The sequenced sample consisted of PBMCs or T cells enriched from blood (not recorded which). The sequence came from a woman between 18 and 29 years old who had recovered from COVID-19. This rearrangement joins TRBV7-2 to TRBJ1-2, with 11 bases identical to TRBD1. The CDR3 DNA is TGTGCCAGCAGCCGGGACAGGGGGAGCTATGGCTACACCTTC. It is translated as CASSRDRGSYGYTF.